The 21 T cell receptor beta chains reported below all come from one sample, sequenced in a study of blood T cell repertoires in COVID-19. Some clones are missing from TCRdb's copy, which holds only in-frame ones; the method was immunoSEQ multiplex PCR. The sample holds 95,000 to 120,000 clones; around 84% are singletons and the top ten take 7.5% to 10%. Sample: peripheral blood. Source of these receptors: a woman between 40 and 55 years old with acute or convalescent COVID-19.

The chain employs TRBV7-9 and TRBJ2-7; 9 bases are a match to TRBD1. This CDR3 comprises 17 residues. The germline CDR1 and CDR2 sequences are SEHNR and FQNEAQ (reference sequence). V dropped 5 bases and J dropped 2; count of bases not matched to a gene: 13. CDR3: CASSRLSGTGIAYEQYF. The CDR3 DNA is TGTGCCAGCAGCCGACTCTCCGGGACAGGGATTGCCTACGAGCAGTACTTC.

The chain employs TRBV9 and TRBJ2-1, with a weak D call TRBD2 (5 bases). The CDR3 has 12 amino acids. V shed 4 bases and J shed 9 bases, with 11 bases lying between them. The germline V gene has CDR1 SGDLS and CDR2 YYNGEE. CDR3 sequence: CASSPYRGEQFF. The CDR3 region has the DNA TGTGCCAGCAGCCCTTATCGGGGTGAGCAGTTCTTC.

This chain links TRBV5-1 with TRBJ1-6; 8 bases align to TRBD1. This CDR3 region has 15 residues. Trimming cost V 4 bases and J 9 bases; bases outside gene matches: 9. Germline lookup yields CDR1 SGHRS and CDR2 YFSETQ. The CDR3 coding sequence is TGCGCCAGCAGCCCGGAGACAGGGGTAGTTTCACCCCTCCACTTT. Translating gives CASSPETGVVSPLHF.

This clone was detected only a few times. The genes are TRBV14 and TRBJ1-6; D is uncertain. V was cut by 3 bases and J by 4 bases, with 10 bases left in between. Germline CDR1 reads SGHDN; CDR2 reads FVKESK. This CDR3 is built from 15 residues. The CDR3 coding sequence is TGTGCCAGCAGCCAGGTACAGAATTATAATTCACCCCTCCACTTT. It specifies CASSQVQNYNSPLHF. The full variable domain, rest sourced from reference TRBV14 and TRBJ1-6, is EAGVTQFPSHSVIEKGQTVTLRCDPISGHDNLYWYRRVMGKEIKFLLHFVKESKQDESGMPNNRFLAERTGGTYSTLKVQPAELEDSGVYFCASSQVQNYNSPLHFGNGTRLTVT.

V gene TRBV19 combines with J gene TRBJ2-7, with a possible D match to TRBD2 (6 bases). V dropped 4 bases and J dropped 0 bases, with 7 bases sitting between them. The length of the CDR3 is 13 residues. Germline V gives CDR1 LNHDA, CDR2 SQIVND (reference sequence). This chain's CDR3 is CASSTGDSYEQYF. In DNA form, the CDR3 reads TGTGCCAGTAGTACGGGGGACTCCTACGAGCAGTACTTC.

CDR3 in amino acids: CAWGGRGSNQPQHF. DNA for the CDR3: TGTGCCTGGGGAGGCAGGGGGAGCAATCAGCCCCAGCATTTT. This chain links TRBV30 with TRBJ1-5, with 7 nucleotides matching TRBD1. The junction had 5 bases not matched to a gene; V was cut back by 5 bases and J by 1 base. Per the germline V gene, CDR1 is GTSNPN and CDR2 is SVGIG (reference sequence). The length of the CDR3 is 14 residues.

The chain has TRBV10-3 and TRBJ2-3; unclear D gene. CDR3 length: 14 residues. CDR1 and CDR2 from the germline V gene are ENHRY and SYGVKD. V was pared by 6 bases and J by 4 bases, with 14 bases between. The CDR3 DNA reads as TGTGCCATCAGCCCCGCCGCGTCGCCAGATACGCAGTATTTT. Its translation: CAISPAASPDTQYF.

The chain joins TRBV5-6 to TRBJ1-1; 7 bases are a match to TRBD1. The CDR3 consists of 12 residues. After removal of 3 bases from V and 7 bases from J, the junction contained 3 bases not matched to a gene. CDR1 SGHDT and CDR2 YYEEEE come from the germline V gene. The CDR3 DNA is TGTGCCAGCAGCTACAGGGGTATTGAAGCTTTCTTT. Its protein product is CASSYRGIEAFF.

The rearrangement links TRBV6-5 to TRBJ1-2; TRBD1 aligns across 9 bases. The junction had 2 bases not matched to a gene; V was cut back by 6 bases and J by 6 bases. CDR1 and CDR2 (germline): MNHEY, SVGAGI. This CDR3 spans 12 amino acids. The CDR3: CASSRDRDGYTF. CDR3 nucleotides: TGTGCCAGCAGCAGGGACAGGGATGGCTACACCTTC.

This chain joins TRBV6-6 and TRBJ1-5, with a tentative D call TRBD1 (5 bases). Trimming removed 7 bases at V and 3 bases at J, with 10 bases between. This CDR3 region has 13 residues. Germline CDR1 MNHNY, CDR2 SVGAGI (reference sequence). The CDR3 sequence is CASIGGYNQPQHF. For the CDR3, the DNA is TGTGCCAGCATCGGGGGTTACAATCAGCCCCAGCATTTT.

CDR3 region: CASSGGQGALETQYF. In nucleotides, the CDR3 is TGCGCCAGCAGCGGGGGACAGGGGGCTTTAGAGACCCAGTACTTC. The V and J genes are TRBV5-1 and TRBJ2-5; TRBD1 agrees at 12 bases. This CDR3 has 15 residues. Germline V gene data show CDR1 as SGHRS and CDR2 as YFSETQ. J lost 4 bases, V lost 4 bases, and 5 bases had no gene match.

V usage is TRBV4-1 and J usage is TRBJ1-6; 10 bases line up with TRBD1. Germline trimming cut 6 bases from V and 8 bases from J; bases unmatched to any gene: 7. CDR1 is MGHRA, CDR2 YSYEKL, per germline. CDR3 length: 15 residues. CDR3 nucleotides: TGCGCCAGCAGTTTGACAGGGGGCGAGGATTCACCCCTCCACTTT. Amino acid sequence: CASSLTGGEDSPLHF.

The chain is built from TRBV6-6 and TRBJ1-3; D not certain. This CDR3 is 12 amino acids long. V dropped 4 bases and J dropped 7 bases, with 8 bases sitting between them. CDR1 is MNHNY, CDR2 SVGAGI, per germline (reference sequence). The CDR3: CASSSQVNTIYF. As DNA, the CDR3 is TGTGCCAGCAGTTCCCAGGTGAACACCATATATTTT.

The rearrangement uses TRBV1 and TRBJ2-7; the table names TRBD2, a call not compared with the DNA. TRBV1 is given as a pseudogene. The CDR3 contains 15 residues. CDR3 in amino acids: CTSSPPVRDFYEQYF. CDR3 bases: TGCACCAGCAGCCCCCCCGTCCGGGACTTCTACGAGCAGTACTTC.

This clone was seen only once. J is TRBJ2-1 and V is TRBV19, with 7 bases fitting TRBD2. CDR1 and CDR2 from the germline V gene are LNHDA and SQIVND (reference sequence). The CDR3 contains 16 residues. Germline trimming cut 3 bases from V and 4 bases from J; bases unmatched to any gene: 9. CDR3 sequence reads: CASSIYGGGEYNEQFF. The CDR3 DNA reads as TGTGCCAGTAGTATTTATGGGGGGGGAGAATACAATGAGCAGTTCTTC.

The J gene is TRBJ1-6, the V gene TRBV9; D perhaps matches TRBD1 (6 bases). Trimming shortened V by 4 bases and J by 7 bases, and 15 bases separated the two germline ends. There are 15 residues in the CDR3. Germline assignment: CDR1 SGDLS and CDR2 YYNGEE. The CDR3 sequence: CASSPALGANSPLHF. In nucleotides, the CDR3 is TGTGCCAGCAGCCCGGCCCTGGGGGCGAATTCACCCCTCCACTTT.

The V and J genes are TRBV7-9 and TRBJ1-6, with D possibly TRBD1 on 6 matching bases. The CDR3 sequence is 14 residues long. V was cut by 1 base and J by 9 bases, with 10 bases left in between. The germline CDR1 and CDR2 sequences are SEHNR and FQNEAQ (reference sequence). The CDR3 loop reads CASSLGGQASPLHF. In nucleotides, the CDR3 is TGTGCCAGCAGCTTAGGGGGGCAGGCTTCACCCCTCCACTTT.

The J gene is TRBJ2-7, the V gene TRBV18; D is uncertain. Per the germline V gene, CDR1 is KGHSH and CDR2 is LQKENI. The V gene lost 3 bases and the J gene lost 6 bases, with 18 bases spanning the gap. This CDR3 region has 15 residues. CDR3 bases: TGTGCCAGCTCACCCAATTACTCAAACCGCGGCGAGCAGTACTTC. Amino acid sequence: CASSPNYSNRGEQYF. Complete variable domain (other parts from reference TRBV18 and TRBJ2-7): NAGVMQNPRHLVRRRGQEARLRCSPMKGHSHVYWYRQLPEEGLKFMVYLQKENIIDESGMPKERFSAEFPKEGPSILRIQQVVRGDSAAYFCASSPNYSNRGEQYFGPGTRLTVT.

V and J are TRBV10-3 and TRBJ2-6, with TRBD1 as a possible D gene (7 bases). Per the germline V gene, CDR1 is ENHRY and CDR2 is SYGVKD. The CDR3 totals 19 residues. V was clipped by 2 bases and J by 0 bases, with 17 bases between them. This chain's CDR3 is CAISEEGGTAISGANVLTF. CDR3 DNA: TGTGCCATCAGTGAGGAAGGGGGGACAGCCATCTCTGGGGCCAACGTCCTGACTTTC.

The chain is built from TRBV25-1 and TRBJ1-2; D is unclear. The V end was cut by 2 bases, the J end by 1 base, with 5 bases between. The germline V gene encodes CDR1 MGHDK and CDR2 SYGVNS. The CDR3 extends over 13 amino acids. CDR3 sequence: CASSEKLNYGYTF. The CDR3 nucleotides read TGTGCCAGCAGTGAAAAGCTTAACTATGGCTACACCTTC.

The chain recombines TRBV6-5 with TRBJ2-1; D is possibly TRBD2 (6 bases). The germline V and J ends were trimmed by 7 bases and 9 bases, with 16 bases remaining between them. Looked up from germline, CDR1 is MNHEY and CDR2 is SVGAGI. The CDR3 covers 13 residues. The CDR3 DNA reads TGTGCCAGCACCCTAAATCGGGGGACTGAGCAGTTCTTC. Protein: CASTLNRGTEQFF.